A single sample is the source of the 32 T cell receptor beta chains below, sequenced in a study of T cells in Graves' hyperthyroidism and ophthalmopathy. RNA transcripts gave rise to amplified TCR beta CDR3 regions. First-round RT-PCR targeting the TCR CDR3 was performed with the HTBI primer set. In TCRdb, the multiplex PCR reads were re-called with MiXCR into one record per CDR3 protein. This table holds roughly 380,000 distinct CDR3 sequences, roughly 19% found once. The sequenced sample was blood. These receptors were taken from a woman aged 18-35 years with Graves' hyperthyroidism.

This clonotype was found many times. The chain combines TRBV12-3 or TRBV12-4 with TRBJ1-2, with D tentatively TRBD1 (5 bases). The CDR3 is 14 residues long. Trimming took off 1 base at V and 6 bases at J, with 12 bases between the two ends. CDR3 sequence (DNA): TGTGCCAGCAGTTTAGGGCAGGGTAAAAATGGCTACACCTTC. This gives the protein CASSLGQGKNGYTF.

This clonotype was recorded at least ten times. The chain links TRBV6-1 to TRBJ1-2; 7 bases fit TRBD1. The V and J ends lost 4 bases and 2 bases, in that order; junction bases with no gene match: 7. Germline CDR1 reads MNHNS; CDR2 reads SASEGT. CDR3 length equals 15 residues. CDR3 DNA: TGTGCCAGCAGTGTCGGACAGGCCCGGAACTATGGCTACACCTTC. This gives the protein CASSVGQARNYGYTF.

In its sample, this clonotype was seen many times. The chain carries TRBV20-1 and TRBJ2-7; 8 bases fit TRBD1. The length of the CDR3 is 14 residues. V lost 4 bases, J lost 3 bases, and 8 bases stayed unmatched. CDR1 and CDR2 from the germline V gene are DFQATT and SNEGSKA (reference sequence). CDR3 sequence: CSAIPGQGSYEQYF. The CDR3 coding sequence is TGCAGTGCTATACCTGGACAGGGTAGCTACGAGCAGTACTTC.

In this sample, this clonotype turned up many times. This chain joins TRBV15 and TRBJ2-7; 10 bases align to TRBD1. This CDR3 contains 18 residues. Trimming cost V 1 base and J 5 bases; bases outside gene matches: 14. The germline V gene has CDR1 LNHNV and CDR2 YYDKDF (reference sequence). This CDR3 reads CATSRGHLRQGARDEQYF. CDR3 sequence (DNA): TGTGCCACCAGCAGAGGGCACCTCCGACAGGGGGCGAGGGACGAGCAGTACTTC.

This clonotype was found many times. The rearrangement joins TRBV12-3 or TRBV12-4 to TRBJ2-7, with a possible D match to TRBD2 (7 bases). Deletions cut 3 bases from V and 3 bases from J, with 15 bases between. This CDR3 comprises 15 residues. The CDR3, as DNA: TGTGCCAGCAGTTTGCGAGGAGGGGGGGGCTACGAGCAGTACTTC. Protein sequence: CASSLRGGGGYEQYF.

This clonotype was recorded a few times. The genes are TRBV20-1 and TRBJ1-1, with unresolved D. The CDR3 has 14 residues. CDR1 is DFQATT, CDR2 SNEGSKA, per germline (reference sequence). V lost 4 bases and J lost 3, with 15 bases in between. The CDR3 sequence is CSAKDASHHTEAFF. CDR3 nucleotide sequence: TGCAGTGCTAAGGACGCCAGCCACCACACTGAAGCTTTCTTT.

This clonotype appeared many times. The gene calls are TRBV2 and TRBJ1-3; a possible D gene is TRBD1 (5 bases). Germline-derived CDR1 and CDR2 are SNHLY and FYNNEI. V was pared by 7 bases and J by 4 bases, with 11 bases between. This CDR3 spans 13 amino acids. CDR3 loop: CASKRGKGNTIYF. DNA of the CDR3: TGTGCCAGCAAACGGGGCAAAGGAAACACCATATATTTT.

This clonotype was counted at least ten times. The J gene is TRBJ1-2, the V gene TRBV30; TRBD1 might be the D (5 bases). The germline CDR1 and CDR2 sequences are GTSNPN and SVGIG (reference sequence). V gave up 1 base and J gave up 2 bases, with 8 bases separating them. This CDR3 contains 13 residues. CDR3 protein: CAWSAGANYGYTF. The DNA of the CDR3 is TGTGCCTGGAGTGCTGGGGCCAACTATGGCTACACCTTC.

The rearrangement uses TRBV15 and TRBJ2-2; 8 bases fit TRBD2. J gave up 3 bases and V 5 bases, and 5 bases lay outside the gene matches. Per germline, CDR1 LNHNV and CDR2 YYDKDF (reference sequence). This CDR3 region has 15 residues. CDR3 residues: CATSSGGVDTGELFF. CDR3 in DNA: TGTGCCACCAGCTCCGGGGGGGTGGACACCGGGGAGCTGTTTTTT. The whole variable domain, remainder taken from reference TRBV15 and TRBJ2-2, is DAMVIQNPRYQVTQFGKPVTLSCSQTLNHNVMYWYQQKSSQAPKLLFHYYDKDFNNEADTPDNFQSRRPNTSFCFLDIRSPGLGDTAMYLCATSSGGVDTGELFFGEGSRLTVL.

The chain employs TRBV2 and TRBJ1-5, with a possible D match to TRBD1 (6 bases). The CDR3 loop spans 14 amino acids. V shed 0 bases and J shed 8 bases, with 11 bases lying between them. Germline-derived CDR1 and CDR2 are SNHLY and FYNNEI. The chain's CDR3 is CASSEARGGKPQHF. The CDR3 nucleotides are TGTGCCAGCAGTGAAGCGCGGGGGGGCAAGCCCCAGCATTTT.

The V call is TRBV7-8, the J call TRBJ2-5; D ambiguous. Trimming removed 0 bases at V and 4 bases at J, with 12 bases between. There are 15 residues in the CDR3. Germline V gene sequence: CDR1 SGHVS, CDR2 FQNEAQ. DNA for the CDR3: TGTGCCAGCAGCTTAGCGCTAGGGTCTGGAGAGACCCAGTACTTC. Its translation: CASSLALGSGETQYF.

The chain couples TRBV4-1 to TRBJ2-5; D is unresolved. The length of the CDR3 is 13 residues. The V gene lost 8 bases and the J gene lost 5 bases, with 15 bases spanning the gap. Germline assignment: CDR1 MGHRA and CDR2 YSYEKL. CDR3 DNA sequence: TGCGCCAGCGAGAAGTCCCGCGGTGAGACCCAGTACTTC. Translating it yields CASEKSRGETQYF.

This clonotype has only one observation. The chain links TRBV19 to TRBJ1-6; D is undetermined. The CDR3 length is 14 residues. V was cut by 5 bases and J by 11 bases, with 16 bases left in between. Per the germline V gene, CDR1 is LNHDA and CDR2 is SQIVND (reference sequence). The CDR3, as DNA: TGTGCCAGTAGTTCGGGCCTAGGCGGGGCACCCCTCCACTTT. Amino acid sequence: CASSSGLGGAPLHF.

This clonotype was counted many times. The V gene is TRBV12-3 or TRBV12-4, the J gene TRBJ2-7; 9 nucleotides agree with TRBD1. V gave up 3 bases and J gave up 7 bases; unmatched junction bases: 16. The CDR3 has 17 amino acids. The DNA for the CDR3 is TGTGCCAGCAGTTTGAACTGGCGAGGACAGGGGTTGAGTGAGCAGTACTTC. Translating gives CASSLNWRGQGLSEQYF.

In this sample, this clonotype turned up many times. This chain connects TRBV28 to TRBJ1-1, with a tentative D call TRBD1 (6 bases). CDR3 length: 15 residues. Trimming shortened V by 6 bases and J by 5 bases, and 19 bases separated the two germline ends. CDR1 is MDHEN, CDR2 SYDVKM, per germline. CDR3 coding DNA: TGTGCCAGCAGCCCAGCCGGGGGACATACGACTGAAGCTTTCTTT. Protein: CASSPAGGHTTEAFF.

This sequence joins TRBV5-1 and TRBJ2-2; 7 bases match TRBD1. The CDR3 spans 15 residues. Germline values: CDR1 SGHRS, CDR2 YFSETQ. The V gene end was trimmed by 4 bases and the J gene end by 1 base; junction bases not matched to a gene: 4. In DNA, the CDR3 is TGCGCCAGCAGCGCCAACAGGGGGAACACCGGGGAGCTGTTTTTT. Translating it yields CASSANRGNTGELFF. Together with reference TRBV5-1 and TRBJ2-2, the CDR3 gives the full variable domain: KAGVTQTPRYLIKTRGQQVTLSCSPISGHRSVSWYQQTPGQGLQFLFEYFSETQRNKGNFPGRFSGRQFSNSRSEMNVSTLELGDSALYLCASSANRGNTGELFFGEGSRLTVL.

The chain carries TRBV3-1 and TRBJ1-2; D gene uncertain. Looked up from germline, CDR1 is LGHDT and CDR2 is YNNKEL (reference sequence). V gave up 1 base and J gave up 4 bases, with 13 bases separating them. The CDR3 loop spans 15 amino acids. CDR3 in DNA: TGTGCCAGCAGCCAAGGTCCGGACCATTTCTATGGCTACACCTTC. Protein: CASSQGPDHFYGYTF.

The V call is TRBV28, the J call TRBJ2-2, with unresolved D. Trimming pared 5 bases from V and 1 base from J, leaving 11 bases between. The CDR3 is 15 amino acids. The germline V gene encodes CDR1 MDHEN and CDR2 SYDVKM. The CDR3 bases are TGTGCCAGCAGTCCCCGGGCCGAGAACACCGGGGAGCTGTTTTTT. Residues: CASSPRAENTGELFF.

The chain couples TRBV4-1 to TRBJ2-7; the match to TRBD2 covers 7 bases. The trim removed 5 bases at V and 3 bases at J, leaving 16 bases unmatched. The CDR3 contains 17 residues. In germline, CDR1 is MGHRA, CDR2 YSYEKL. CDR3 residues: CASSEQESGAFIYEQYF. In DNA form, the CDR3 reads TGCGCCAGCAGCGAACAAGAAAGCGGGGCATTTATCTACGAGCAGTACTTC.

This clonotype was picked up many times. The CDR3 loop reads CASSSLPNRRDRDTGELFF. The CDR3 coding sequence is TGTGCCAGCAGTTCGCTCCCGAACCGCCGGGACAGGGACACCGGGGAGCTGTTTTTT. The chain recombines TRBV12-3 or TRBV12-4 with TRBJ2-2; 9 positions match TRBD1. The trim removed 4 bases at V and 3 bases at J, leaving 15 bases unmatched. There are 19 residues in the CDR3.

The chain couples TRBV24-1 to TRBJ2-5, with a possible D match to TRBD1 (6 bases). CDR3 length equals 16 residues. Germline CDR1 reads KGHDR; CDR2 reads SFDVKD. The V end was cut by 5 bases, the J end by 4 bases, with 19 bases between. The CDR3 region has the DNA TGTGCCACCAGTGTGCGTGGGCAGGGGATGTCAGAGACCCAGTACTTC. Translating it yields CATSVRGQGMSETQYF.

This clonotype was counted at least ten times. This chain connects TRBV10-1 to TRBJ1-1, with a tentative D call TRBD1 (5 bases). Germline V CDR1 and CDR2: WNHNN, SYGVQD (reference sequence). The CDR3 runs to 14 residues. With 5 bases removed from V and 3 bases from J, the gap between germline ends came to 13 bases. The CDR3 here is CASSRSLGDTEAFF. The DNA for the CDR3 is TGCGCCAGCAGTAGGTCCCTGGGGGACACTGAAGCTTTCTTT.

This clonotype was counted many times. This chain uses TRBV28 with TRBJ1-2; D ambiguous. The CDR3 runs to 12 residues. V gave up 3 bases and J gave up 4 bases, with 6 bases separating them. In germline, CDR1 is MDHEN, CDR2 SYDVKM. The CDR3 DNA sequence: TGTGCCAGCAGTTTTCCACCCTATGGCTACACCTTC. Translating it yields CASSFPPYGYTF.

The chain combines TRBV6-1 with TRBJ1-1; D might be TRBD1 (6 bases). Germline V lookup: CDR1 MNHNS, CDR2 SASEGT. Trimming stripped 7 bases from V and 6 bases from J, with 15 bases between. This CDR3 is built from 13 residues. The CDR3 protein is CASISAGGAEAFF. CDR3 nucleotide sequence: TGTGCCAGCATCTCGGCGGGGGGCGCTGAAGCTTTCTTT.

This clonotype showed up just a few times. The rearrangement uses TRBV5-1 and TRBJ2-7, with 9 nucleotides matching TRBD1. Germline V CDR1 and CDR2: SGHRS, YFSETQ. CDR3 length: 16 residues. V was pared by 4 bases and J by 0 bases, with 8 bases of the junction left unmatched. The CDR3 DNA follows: TGCGCCAGCAGCAAGTCCGGGACAGGGAGCTCCTACGAGCAGTACTTC. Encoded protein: CASSKSGTGSSYEQYF.

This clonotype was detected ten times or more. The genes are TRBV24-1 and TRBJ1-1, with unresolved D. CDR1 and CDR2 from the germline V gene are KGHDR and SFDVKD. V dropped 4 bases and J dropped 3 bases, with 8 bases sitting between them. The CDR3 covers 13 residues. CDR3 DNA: TGTGCCACCAGTGACCGGGGTGACACTGAAGCTTTCTTT. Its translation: CATSDRGDTEAFF.

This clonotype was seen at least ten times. This CDR3 is CSASGGWDIQYF. The CDR3 DNA sequence: TGCAGTGCTAGCGGGGGGTGGGACATTCAGTACTTC. The chain uses TRBV20-1 and TRBJ2-4, with TRBD2 matching 7 bases. Germline V gene lookup returns CDR1 DFQATT and CDR2 SNEGSKA (reference sequence). This CDR3 region has 12 residues. The V segment lost 3 bases and the J segment 8 bases; nucleotides outside the gene matches: 4.

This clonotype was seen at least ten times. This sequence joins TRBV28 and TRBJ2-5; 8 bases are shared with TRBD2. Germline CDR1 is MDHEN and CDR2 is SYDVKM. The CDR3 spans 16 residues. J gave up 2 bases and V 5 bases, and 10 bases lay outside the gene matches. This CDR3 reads CASSPRASGRQETQYF. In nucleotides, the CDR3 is TGTGCCAGCAGTCCCAGGGCTAGCGGGCGACAAGAGACCCAGTACTTC.

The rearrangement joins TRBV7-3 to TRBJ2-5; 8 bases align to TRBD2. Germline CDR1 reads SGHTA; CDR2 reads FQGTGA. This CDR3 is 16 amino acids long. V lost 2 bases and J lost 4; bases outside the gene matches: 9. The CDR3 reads CASSLRPSGGRETQYF. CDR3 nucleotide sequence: TGTGCCAGCAGCTTACGACCGAGCGGGGGACGAGAGACCCAGTACTTC.

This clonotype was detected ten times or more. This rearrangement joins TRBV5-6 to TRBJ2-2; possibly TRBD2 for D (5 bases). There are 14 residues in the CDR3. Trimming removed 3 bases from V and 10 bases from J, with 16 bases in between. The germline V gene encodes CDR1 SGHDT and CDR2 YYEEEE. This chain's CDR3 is CASSSKPDGLELFF. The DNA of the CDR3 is TGTGCCAGCAGCTCGAAACCTGACGGACTGGAGCTGTTTTTT.

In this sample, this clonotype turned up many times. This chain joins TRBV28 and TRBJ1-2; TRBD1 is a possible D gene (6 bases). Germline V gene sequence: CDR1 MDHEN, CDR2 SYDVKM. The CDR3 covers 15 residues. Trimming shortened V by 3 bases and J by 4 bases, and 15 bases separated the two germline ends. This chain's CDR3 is CASSFGGRRIYGYTF. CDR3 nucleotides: TGTGCCAGCAGTTTCGGGGGGCGCCGAATCTATGGCTACACCTTC.

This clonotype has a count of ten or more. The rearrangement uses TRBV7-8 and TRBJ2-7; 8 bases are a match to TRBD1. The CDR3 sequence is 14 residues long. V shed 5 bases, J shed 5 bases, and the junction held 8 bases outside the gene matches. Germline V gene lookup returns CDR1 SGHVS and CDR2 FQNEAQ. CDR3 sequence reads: CASSTGDRPNEQYF. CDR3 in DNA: TGTGCCAGCAGCACTGGGGACAGGCCTAACGAGCAGTACTTC. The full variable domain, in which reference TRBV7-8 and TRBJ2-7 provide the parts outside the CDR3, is GAGVSQSPRYKVAKRGQDVALRCDPISGHVSLFWYQQALGQGPEFLTYFQNEAQLDKSGLPSDRFFAERPEGSVSTLKIQRTQQEDSAVYLCASSTGDRPNEQYFGPGTRLTVT.